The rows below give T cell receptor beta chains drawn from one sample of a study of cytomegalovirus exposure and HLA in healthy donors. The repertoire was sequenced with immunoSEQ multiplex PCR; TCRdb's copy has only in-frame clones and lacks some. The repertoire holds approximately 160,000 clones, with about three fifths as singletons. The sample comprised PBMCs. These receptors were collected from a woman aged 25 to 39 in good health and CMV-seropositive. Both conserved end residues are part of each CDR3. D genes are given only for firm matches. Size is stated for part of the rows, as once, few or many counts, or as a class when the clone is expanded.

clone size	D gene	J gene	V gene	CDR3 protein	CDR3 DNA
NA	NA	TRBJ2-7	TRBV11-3	CASSLGDSHVDEQYF	TGTGCCAGCAGCTTAGGTGACAGTCATGTGGACGAGCAGTACTTC
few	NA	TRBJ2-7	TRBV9	CASSVDINEQYF	TGTGCCAGCAGCGTGGACATAAACGAGCAGTACTTC
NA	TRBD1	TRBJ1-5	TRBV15	CATTLQGSNQPQHF	TGTGCCACCACCTTACAGGGGAGCAATCAGCCCCAGCATTTT
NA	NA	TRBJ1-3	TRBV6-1	CASSRVVSTIYF	TGTGCCAGCAGCAGGGTAGTTAGCACCATATATTTT
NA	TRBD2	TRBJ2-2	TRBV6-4	CASSDIGGLAGANTGELFF	TGTGCCAGCAGTGACATTGGGGGGCTAGCGGGCGCGAACACCGGGGAGCTGTTTTTT
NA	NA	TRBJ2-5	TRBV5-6	CASSLQGQETQYF	TGTGCCAGCAGCCTACAGGGACAAGAGACCCAGTACTTC
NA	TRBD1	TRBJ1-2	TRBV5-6	CASSFGPLTGNGYTF	TGTGCCAGCAGCTTCGGGCCCCTGACAGGGAATGGCTACACCTTC
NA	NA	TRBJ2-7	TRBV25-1	CASSQPLAMAYEQYF	TGTGCCAGCTCTCAGCCTCTAGCGATGGCCTACGAGCAGTACTTC
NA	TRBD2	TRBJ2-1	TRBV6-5	CASSSSGYGEQFF	TGTGCCAGCAGCAGTAGCGGGTATGGTGAGCAGTTCTTC
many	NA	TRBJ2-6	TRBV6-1	CASRAGSSGANVLTF	TGTGCCAGCAGAGCCGGGAGCTCTGGGGCCAACGTCCTGACTTTC
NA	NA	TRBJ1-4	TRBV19	CASSTLLLRDGAERKEKLFF	TGTGCCAGTAGTACCCTGTTGTTGCGGGACGGCGCCGAGCGCAAGGAAAAACTGTTTTTT
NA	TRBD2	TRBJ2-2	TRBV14	CASSLGLAGVRGELFF	TGTGCCAGCAGCCTGGGACTAGCGGGAGTACGCGGGGAGCTGTTTTTT
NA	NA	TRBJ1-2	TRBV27	CASSPLQGFYGYTF	TGTGCCAGCAGTCCTCTACAGGGCTTCTATGGCTACACCTTC
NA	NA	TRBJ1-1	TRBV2	CARGVRENTEAFF	TGTGCCAGAGGGGTAAGGGAGAACACTGAAGCTTTCTTT
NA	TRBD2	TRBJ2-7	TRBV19	CASSISTSGRYEQYF	TGTGCCAGTAGTATTTCGACTAGCGGGAGATACGAGCAGTACTTC
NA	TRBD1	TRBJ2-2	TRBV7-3	CASSWTGNTGELFF	TGTGCCAGCAGCTGGACAGGGAACACCGGGGAGCTGTTTTTT
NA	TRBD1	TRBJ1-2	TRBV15	CATSRGSNTGGAYGYTF	TGTGCCACCAGCAGAGGCAGTAACACAGGGGGCGCCTATGGCTACACCTTC
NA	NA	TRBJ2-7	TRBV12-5	CASGLTRTGLSFPYEQYF	TGTGCTAGTGGTTTGACCAGGACGGGACTCAGCTTCCCCTACGAGCAGTACTTC
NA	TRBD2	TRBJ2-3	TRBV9	CASSSRGGLDTQYF	TGTGCCAGCAGCTCGCGGGGGGGCCTGGATACGCAGTATTTT
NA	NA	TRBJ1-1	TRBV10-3	CAISPDTRNTEAFF	TGTGCCATCAGCCCCGACACGAGGAACACTGAAGCTTTCTTT
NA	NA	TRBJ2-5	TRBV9	CASSVLQGAGETQYF	TGTGCCAGCAGCGTACTGCAGGGTGCAGGAGAGACCCAGTACTTC
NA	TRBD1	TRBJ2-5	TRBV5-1	CASSSTPETGVTQYF	TGCGCCAGCAGCTCCACCCCCGAGACAGGGGTGACCCAGTACTTC
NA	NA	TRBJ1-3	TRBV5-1	CASSGGQTRNTIYF	TGCGCCAGCAGCGGTGGACAGACCCGAAACACCATATATTTT
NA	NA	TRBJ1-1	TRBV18	CASSPVGRGGEAFF	TGTGCCAGCTCACCCGTAGGGAGGGGGGGAGAAGCTTTCTTT
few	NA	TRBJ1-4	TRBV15	CATKLTRENEKLFF	TGTGCCACCAAACTCACTAGGGAGAATGAAAAACTGTTTTTT
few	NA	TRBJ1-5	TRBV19	CASSTKGGQPQHF	TGTGCCAGTAGTACGAAAGGAGGCCAGCCCCAGCATTTT
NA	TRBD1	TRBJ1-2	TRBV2	CASSEDDRGRNGYTF	TGTGCCAGCAGTGAGGATGACAGGGGCAGGAATGGCTACACCTTC
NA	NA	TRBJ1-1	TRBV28	CASSLWSARRVTEAFF	TGTGCCAGCAGTTTATGGTCGGCAAGGAGGGTCACTGAAGCTTTCTTT
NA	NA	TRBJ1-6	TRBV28	CATEEGSYNSPLHF	TGTGCCACTGAGGAGGGCTCCTATAATTCACCCCTCCACTTT
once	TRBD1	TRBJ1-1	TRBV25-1	CASAAGTGLRTTEAFF	TGTGCCAGCGCCGCCGGGACAGGGCTTCGGACCACTGAAGCTTTCTTT
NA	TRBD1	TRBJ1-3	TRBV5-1	CASSRQGAPPGNTIYF	TGCGCCAGCAGCCGACAGGGGGCCCCTCCGGGAAACACCATATATTTT
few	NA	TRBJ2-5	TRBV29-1	CSVRLAETQYF	TGCAGCGTCCGGCTAGCGGAGACCCAGTACTTC
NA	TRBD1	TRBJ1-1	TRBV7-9	CASSSRTGQLNTEAFF	TGTGCCAGCAGCTCGCGTACGGGACAGTTGAACACTGAAGCTTTCTTT